Below are 27 T cell receptor beta chains sequenced from a single sample in a study of CD8+ T cells in alopecia areata. cDNA serving as the sequencing template came from extracted, reverse transcribed RNA. Using immunoSEQ multiplex PCR, the repertoire was profiled, and TCRdb retains in-frame clones only, with some absent. Among fewer than 150,000 clones listed, 82% were seen once. Treatment reported: oral pan-JAK inhibitor, 5-10 mg twice daily. The material was CD8+ T cells sorted from blood, obtained at week 4, from a patient treated with tofacitinib. The receptor source for this set is a human donor with alopecia areata.

The rearrangement joins TRBV6-5 to TRBJ2-5; 8 nucleotides align to TRBD2. V gave up 6 bases and J gave up 5 bases; unmatched junction bases: 11. CDR1 is MNHEY, CDR2 SVGAGI, per germline. The CDR3 covers 15 residues. The CDR3 region is CASRLGSGGLETQYF. The CDR3 DNA reads TGTGCCAGCAGGTTGGGGAGCGGGGGTTTGGAGACCCAGTACTTC.

The rearrangement links TRBV7-9 to TRBJ2-6; TRBD1 is a possible D gene (6 bases). V lost 5 bases, J lost 1 base, and 18 bases lay in between. From germline, CDR1 is SEHNR and CDR2 FQNEAQ (reference sequence). This CDR3 region has 18 residues. CDR3 DNA sequence: TGTGCCAGCAGCCCGGACAGTCGGGGTTTGTCTGGGGCCAACGTCCTGACTTTC. It yields the protein CASSPDSRGLSGANVLTF.

In this sample, this clone turned up once. The chain recombines TRBV7-9 with TRBJ2-5; the D gene is possibly TRBD2 (6 bases). The V end was cut by 2 bases, the J end by 7 bases, with 14 bases between. Germline values: CDR1 SEHNR, CDR2 FQNEAQ (reference sequence). CDR3 size: 14 residues. For the CDR3, the DNA is TGTGCCAGCAGCTTAAGTCTCGAGGGAGGGACCCAGTACTTC. It is translated as CASSLSLEGGTQYF.

The chain is built from TRBV11-2 and TRBJ2-1; 8 bases agree with TRBD2. The CDR3 loop spans 14 amino acids. V lost 2 bases, J lost 8 bases, and 5 bases stayed unmatched. CDR1 is SGHAT and CDR2 is FQNNGV in the germline V gene. CDR3 region: CASSLTGTSYEQFF. The DNA for the CDR3 is TGTGCCAGCAGCTTAACCGGGACTAGTTATGAGCAGTTCTTC. The whole variable domain, filled in from reference TRBV11-2 and TRBJ2-1, reads EAGVAQSPRYKIIEKRQSVAFWCNPISGHATLYWYQQILGQGPKLLIQFQNNGVVDDSQLPKDRFSAERLKGVDSTLKIQPAKLEDSAVYLCASSLTGTSYEQFFGPGTRLTVL.

This clone was counted once. This sequence joins TRBV21-1 and TRBJ2-3; the D call of TRBD1 is as the table states it, not checked on the DNA. TRBV21-1 is termed a pseudogene. The CDR3 is 20 amino acids. CDR3 loop: CASSKGRERDRGRPGDTQYF. The CDR3, as DNA: TGTGCCAGCAGCAAAGGGAGGGAGAGGGACAGGGGGCGCCCGGGAGATACGCAGTATTTT.

The V and J genes are TRBV4-1 and TRBJ2-7; no definite D call. V lost 1 base, J lost 2 bases, and 15 bases lay in between. The germline V gene has CDR1 MGHRA and CDR2 YSYEKL. This CDR3 comprises 16 residues. CDR3 in DNA: TGCGCCAGCAGCCAAGGGCATCCCGGACGGCCCTACGAGCAGTACTTC. Translating it yields CASSQGHPGRPYEQYF.

This clone was detected once. The chain is built from TRBV27 and TRBJ2-7; D is perhaps TRBD1 or TRBD2 (6 bases each). The V and J ends lost 6 bases and 6 bases respectively, with 15 bases between them. Germline loops: CDR1 MNHEY, CDR2 SMNVEV (reference sequence). The CDR3 consists of 13 residues. The CDR3 is CASSSRGVSEQYF. The CDR3 DNA reads TGTGCCAGCAGCTCAAGGGGGGTATCCGAGCAGTACTTC.

V gene TRBV18 combines with J gene TRBJ2-7; TRBD2 matches 7 bases. This CDR3 is 16 amino acids long. CDR1 is KGHSH, CDR2 LQKENI, per germline. V lost 3 bases to trimming and J lost 7 bases; unmatched junction nucleotides: 15. The CDR3 region is CASSPRGGELRREQYF. The CDR3 nucleotides read TGTGCCAGCTCACCTCGCGGGGGAGAATTACGAAGGGAGCAGTACTTC.

J is TRBJ2-7 and V is TRBV6-5, with TRBD2 matching 11 bases. The ends lost 5 bases at V and 6 bases at J; junction bases unmatched: 6. The germline V gene has CDR1 MNHEY and CDR2 SVGAGI. This CDR3 comprises 14 residues. The CDR3 sequence is CASSPGTSGGEQYF. The CDR3 DNA reads as TGTGCCAGCAGTCCAGGGACTAGCGGAGGCGAGCAGTACTTC.

The sample holds one count of this clone. The V call is TRBV7-2, the J call TRBJ2-7; D is unresolved. The ends were cut back, 5 bases at V and 0 bases at J, with 20 bases in the middle. Germline V lookup: CDR1 SGHTA, CDR2 FQGNSA. The CDR3 has 17 residues. DNA of the CDR3: TGTGCCAGCAGCGTTCTCGGGTCTTTACTTAGCTCCTACGAGCAGTACTTC. Translated: CASSVLGSLLSSYEQYF.

The rearrangement uses TRBV4-2 and TRBJ2-2; D unclear. V lost 1 base, J lost 2 bases, and 11 bases lay in between. Germline assignment: CDR1 LGHNA and CDR2 YNFKEQ. The CDR3 covers 16 residues. The CDR3 here is CASSQGVELNTGELFF. The CDR3 nucleotides read TGTGCCAGCAGCCAAGGGGTGGAACTTAACACCGGGGAGCTGTTTTTT.

The chain is built from TRBV19 and TRBJ1-2; tentative D call: TRBD1 (5 bases). Trimming shortened V by 3 bases and J by 2 bases, and 13 bases separated the two germline ends. The CDR3 has 15 amino acids. CDR1 and CDR2 (germline): LNHDA, SQIVND (reference sequence). Here the CDR3 DNA reads TGTGCCAGTAGTATTGTGTTTGGGGGGAACTATGGCTACACCTTC. It is translated as CASSIVFGGNYGYTF.

The J gene is TRBJ2-1, the V gene TRBV7-9, with 14 bases identical to TRBD2. This CDR3 has 18 amino acids. V lost 5 bases and J lost 0; bases outside the gene matches: 6. Germline CDR1 reads SEHNR; CDR2 reads FQNEAQ (reference sequence). For the CDR3, the DNA is TGTGCCAGCAGCCCCGGGACTAGCGGGGGCTCCTCCTACAATGAGCAGTTCTTC. The encoded protein is CASSPGTSGGSSYNEQFF.

The chain recombines TRBV6-5 with TRBJ2-4, with 7 bases lining up with TRBD2. Germline-derived CDR1 and CDR2 are MNHEY and SVGAGI. After removal of 4 bases from V and 6 bases from J, the junction contained 3 bases not matched to a gene. The CDR3 is 13 amino acids. CDR3 amino acids: CASSSSGANIQYF. The CDR3, as DNA: TGTGCCAGCAGTTCCAGCGGGGCAAACATTCAGTACTTC.

The J gene is TRBJ1-1, the V gene TRBV19, with D perhaps matching TRBD1 (6 bases). The CDR3 spans 15 residues. CDR1 and CDR2 (germline): LNHDA, SQIVND (reference sequence). The ends were cut back, 4 bases at V and 1 base at J, with 13 bases in the middle. The CDR3 loop reads CASSTNTGPNTEAFF. CDR3 DNA sequence: TGTGCCAGTAGTACTAATACAGGGCCGAACACTGAAGCTTTCTTT.

This sequence joins TRBV11-2 and TRBJ1-2; D possibly corresponds to TRBD1 (6 bases). CDR1 and CDR2 (germline): SGHAT, FQNNGV. The V end lost 4 bases, the J end lost 5 bases, and 14 bases lay between the germline ends. This CDR3 comprises 14 residues. The DNA for the CDR3 is TGTGCCAGCAGCTCCACAGGGATATCGTATGGCTACACCTTC. As protein: CASSSTGISYGYTF.

The CDR3 region is CASRPPGLAVHEQYF. The CDR3, as DNA: TGTGCCAGCAGGCCGCCGGGACTAGCGGTCCACGAGCAGTACTTC. The rearrangement links TRBV2 to TRBJ2-7; 11 bases map to TRBD2. The CDR3 runs 15 residues. V was pared by 6 bases and J by 5 bases, with 9 bases of the junction left unmatched. Germline CDR1 SNHLY, CDR2 FYNNEI.

The chain has TRBV15 and TRBJ2-5; perhaps D is TRBD1 or TRBD2 (6 bases each). V was pared by 7 bases and J by 3 bases, with 12 bases between. The CDR3 length is 13 residues. Germline loops: CDR1 LNHNV, CDR2 YYDKDF (reference sequence). The chain's CDR3 is CATTLRGEETQYF. DNA of the CDR3: TGTGCCACCACCCTGAGGGGGGAAGAGACCCAGTACTTC. The full variable domain, completed using reference TRBV15 and TRBJ2-5, is DAMVIQNPRYQVTQFGKPVTLSCSQTLNHNVMYWYQQKSSQAPKLLFHYYDKDFNNEADTPDNFQSRRPNTSFCFLDIRSPGLGDTAMYLCATTLRGEETQYFGPGTRLLVL.

This chain uses TRBV5-6 with TRBJ2-7; D is perhaps TRBD1 (6 bases). V shed 4 bases and J shed 6 bases, with 11 bases lying between them. The V gene's germline CDR1 is SGHDT and CDR2 YYEEEE. The CDR3 has 12 amino acids. The CDR3 loop is CASSLGTFEQYF. As DNA, the CDR3 is TGTGCCAGCAGCCTAGGGACATTCGAGCAGTACTTC.

The chain uses TRBV6-5 and TRBJ2-5; D may correspond to TRBD1 or TRBD2 (6 bases each). The V and J ends lost 8 bases and 4 bases respectively, with 14 bases between them. This CDR3 has 13 residues. Germline values: CDR1 MNHEY, CDR2 SVGAGI. CDR3 sequence reads: CASGRKGGETQYF. DNA of the CDR3: TGTGCCAGCGGGCGCAAGGGGGGAGAGACCCAGTACTTC.

The rearrangement joins TRBV23-1 to TRBJ2-7, with 12 bases fitting TRBD2. TRBV23-1 is an ORF; its function is uncertain. V gave up 6 bases and J gave up 1 base; unmatched junction bases: 16. The CDR3 is 19 amino acids. In nucleotides, the CDR3 is TGCGCCAGCAGCGAAACAATCGCGACTAGCGGGGGTGTTTCCTACGAGCAGTACTTC. Amino acids: CASSETIATSGGVSYEQYF.

The rearrangement joins TRBV5-6 to TRBJ1-6; tentative D call: TRBD1 (5 bases). Germline lookup yields CDR1 SGHDT and CDR2 YYEEEE. V was pared by 5 bases and J by 7 bases, with 16 bases between. CDR3 size: 15 residues. The DNA for the CDR3 is TGTGCCAGCAGATCTGGACATATGAAGAATTCACCCCTCCACTTT. Protein: CASRSGHMKNSPLHF.

This sequence joins TRBV27 and TRBJ2-3, with D unclear. The ends were cut back, 8 bases at V and 4 bases at J, with 10 bases in the middle. The CDR3 loop spans 12 amino acids. CDR1 is MNHEY and CDR2 is SMNVEV in the germline V gene (reference sequence). The CDR3 sequence: CASGRGPDTQYF. CDR3 DNA: TGTGCCAGCGGCCGAGGTCCAGATACGCAGTATTTT.

J is TRBJ2-3 and V is TRBV7-9; 11 bases map to TRBD2. This CDR3 region has 16 residues. J gave up 2 bases and V 1 base, and 2 bases lay outside the gene matches. CDR1 SEHNR and CDR2 FQNEAQ come from the germline V gene (reference sequence). The CDR3: CASSLVTSGDTDTQYF. The CDR3 nucleotides are TGTGCCAGCAGCTTAGTGACTAGCGGGGACACAGATACGCAGTATTTT.

The chain couples TRBV7-9 to TRBJ2-7, with TRBD1 matching over 9 bases. This CDR3 comprises 15 residues. Germline V gives CDR1 SEHNR, CDR2 FQNEAQ (reference sequence). V lost 3 bases and J lost 5; bases outside the gene matches: 8. CDR3 amino acids: CASSFLGTGTHEQYF. CDR3 bases: TGTGCCAGCAGCTTTTTAGGGACAGGGACCCACGAGCAGTACTTC.

This clone appeared a few times. The J gene is TRBJ2-1, the V gene TRBV30, with TRBD1 matching over 8 bases. This CDR3 has 13 amino acids. V trimming: 1 base; J trimming: 8 bases; junction bases outside the gene matches: 4. The germline gives CDR1 GTSNPN, CDR2 SVGIG (reference sequence). The CDR3 sequence: CAWSASTGDEQFF. The CDR3 DNA follows: TGTGCCTGGAGTGCCTCGACAGGGGATGAGCAGTTCTTC.

This chain uses TRBV4-1 with TRBJ2-2, with no clear D. Germline values: CDR1 MGHRA, CDR2 YSYEKL. This CDR3 contains 16 residues. The V gene lost 3 bases and the J gene lost 3 bases, with 14 bases spanning the gap. Here the CDR3 reads CASSQVYGPDTGELFF. The CDR3 coding sequence is TGCGCCAGCAGCCAGGTTTATGGGCCAGACACCGGGGAGCTGTTTTTT.